This T cell receptor (beta chain) was retrieved from a study of neurological immune-mediated disorders. Study findings and constraints: No CDR3 amino acid sequences recurred among expanded clones across subjects, suggesting private repertoires in all groups.

Time point noted: technical triplicate 2. This clonotype was seen repeatedly, ten times or more. No antigen is known for it. Germline loops: CDR1 LGHDT, CDR2 YNNKEL (reference sequence). The ends were cut back, 4 bases at V and 7 bases at J, with 14 bases in the middle. The CDR3 extends over 14 amino acids. The cDNA was generated through 5'RACE incorporating 10-nucleotide random UMIs. MiXCR, run by TCRdb on the 5' RACE reads, gives a single entry per CDR3 protein. Here the sample spans fewer than 40,000 distinct CDR3 sequences, about 14% being singletons. The rearrangement links TRBV3-1 to TRBJ1-5; D perhaps matches TRBD1 (5 bases). This receptor was obtained from a female donor with HTLV-1-associated myelopathy (HAM/TSP). Sequencing input: CD4+ T cells from blood. CDR3 sequence reads: CASSRGTAGQPQHF. DNA for the CDR3: TGTGCCAGCAGCCGAGGGACGGCGGGGCAGCCCCAGCATTTT. Together with reference TRBV3-1 and TRBJ1-5, the CDR3 gives the full variable domain: DTAVSQTPKYLVTQMGNDKSIKCEQNLGHDTMYWYKQDSKKFLKIMFSYNNKELIINETVPNRFSPKSPDKAHLNLHINSLELGDSAVYFCASSRGTAGQPQHFGDGTRLSIL.